The 11 T cell receptor beta chains presented below share a single source sample, sequenced in a study of blood T cell repertoires in COVID-19. Libraries were prepared by immunoSEQ multiplex PCR; TCRdb keeps only in-frame clonotypes and omits some of them. The sample lists 300,000 or so clones, more than 75% occurring once. The sequencing input was PBMCs or T cells enriched from blood (not recorded which). The receptor source for this set is a woman between 18 and 29 years old who had recovered from COVID-19.

The J gene is TRBJ2-5, the V gene TRBV3-1 (or the pseudogene TRBV3-2), with TRBD2 matching 9 bases. Losses at the gene ends were 0 bases for V and 2 bases for J; bases not matched to a gene: 13. The CDR3 contains 19 residues. Germline V gives CDR1 LGHDT, CDR2 YNNKEL (reference sequence). The CDR3 coding sequence is TGTGCCAGCAGCCAAGATCGCCTAGCGGGATACGATATTCAAGAGACCCAGTACTTC. Protein: CASSQDRLAGYDIQETQYF.

This sequence joins TRBV4-2 and TRBJ1-2; D gene unclear. The CDR3 has 15 residues. With 1 base removed from V and 1 base from J, the gap between germline ends came to 10 bases. The germline V gene has CDR1 LGHNA and CDR2 YNFKEQ. The CDR3 is CASSQGLNGNYGYTF. CDR3 nucleotides: TGTGCCAGCAGCCAAGGGCTCAATGGTAACTATGGCTACACCTTC.

The chain has TRBV28 and TRBJ1-2; perhaps TRBD1 as D (5 bases). CDR1 MDHEN and CDR2 SYDVKM come from the germline V gene. V was cut by 5 bases and J by 5 bases, with 15 bases left in between. This CDR3 spans 14 amino acids. CDR3 region: CASSLPGGGYGYTF. CDR3 sequence (DNA): TGTGCCAGCAGTCTCCCCGGGGGGGGGTATGGCTACACCTTC.

This chain joins TRBV9 and TRBJ2-5; TRBD1 matches 8 bases. There are 14 residues in the CDR3. The V segment lost 4 bases and the J segment 2 bases; nucleotides outside the gene matches: 4. The germline gives CDR1 SGDLS, CDR2 YYNGEE. This chain's CDR3 is CASSRNRGQETQYF. CDR3 DNA: TGTGCCAGCAGCCGCAACAGGGGGCAAGAGACCCAGTACTTC.

The rearrangement uses TRBV5-4 and TRBJ2-4, with 9 bases fitting TRBD1. Trimming took 5 bases from V and 4 from J; bases not matched to a gene: 10. This CDR3 contains 16 residues. Germline loops: CDR1 SGHNT, CDR2 YYREEE (reference sequence). The CDR3 here is CASSSAPGTGKNIQYF. In DNA form, the CDR3 reads TGTGCCAGCAGTTCGGCTCCCGGGACAGGGAAAAACATTCAGTACTTC.

This sequence joins TRBV11-2 and TRBJ2-7, with D tentatively TRBD1 (6 bases). Trimming pared 5 bases from V and 6 bases from J, leaving 17 bases between. The CDR3 extends over 14 amino acids. The germline gives CDR1 SGHAT, CDR2 FQNNGV. CDR3 nucleotide sequence: TGTGCCAGCAGCCCCCACCGGGACACTCCCGAGCAGTACTTC. It codes for CASSPHRDTPEQYF.

CDR3 in amino acids: CASSNRNTEAFF. As DNA, the CDR3 is TGTGCCAGCAGCAACAGGAACACTGAAGCTTTCTTT. This chain uses TRBV3-1 (or the pseudogene TRBV3-2) with TRBJ1-1; D remains unclear. V was cut by 5 bases and J by 1 base, with 5 bases left in between. CDR3 length: 12 amino acids. Germline CDR1 is LGHDT and CDR2 is YNNKEL (reference sequence).

V and J are TRBV4-1 and TRBJ2-2, with D perhaps matching TRBD2 (5 bases). Germline assignment: CDR1 MGHRA and CDR2 YSYEKL. Trimming cost V 4 bases and J 5 bases, with 8 bases left between them. The CDR3 runs to 13 residues. In DNA form, the CDR3 reads TGCGCCAGCAGCCTTGGGAGTACCGGGGAGCTGTTTTTT. Translated: CASSLGSTGELFF.

This clone was detected a few times. The chain joins TRBV4-1 to TRBJ1-3, with D tentatively TRBD1 (5 bases). This CDR3 comprises 17 residues. Germline CDR1 reads MGHRA; CDR2 reads YSYEKL. The germline V and J ends were trimmed by 4 bases and 5 bases, with 21 bases remaining between them. DNA of the CDR3: TGCGCCAGCAGCCGTAGTGGGCAGGGCCAAAAAAGAAACACCATATATTTT. It specifies CASSRSGQGQKRNTIYF.

The chain combines TRBV5-1 with TRBJ2-2; D gene unclear. Deletions cut 2 bases from V and 8 bases from J, with 4 bases between. The CDR3 has 11 amino acids. The germline V gene encodes CDR1 SGHRS and CDR2 YFSETQ. CDR3 in amino acids: CASSFLGELFF. As DNA, the CDR3 is TGCGCCAGCAGCTTTCTTGGGGAGCTGTTTTTT.

V is TRBV12-3 or TRBV12-4 and J is TRBJ1-2; D uncertain. The CDR3 has 13 amino acids. V lost 5 bases and J 0 bases, leaving 7 bases between the germline ends. Written as DNA, the CDR3 is TGTGCCAGCAGTCCGACACCTAACTATGGCTACACCTTC. The encoded protein is CASSPTPNYGYTF.